This T cell receptor beta chain emerged from a study of response to subunit inactivated influenza vaccine. Whole-study findings and limits: After each seasonal influenza vaccination, few new T cells are recruited, the authors suggested.

With regard to this clonotype: Its antigen is still unknown.

In germline, CDR1 is SGHRS, CDR2 YFSETQ. CDR3 length equals 16 residues. V was shortened by 4 bases and J by 0 bases, with 13 bases between the two germline ends. MiXCR, run by TCRdb on the RT-PCR reads, gives a single entry per CDR3 protein. The data contain around 600,000 distinct CDR3 sequences, around 11% of them singletons. The sample was also linked to a second study, of T cells expressing NK-cell markers. From that second work: UMIs accompanied the 5'RACE template switching by which TCR beta cDNA was made. Repertoire data for TCR beta were derived from sorted T cells (CD3+CD56+NKG2C+, CD3+CD56+NKG2C- and CD3+CD56-NKG2C+). More than 5 donors carried dominant NKG2C+ clonotypes that made up roughly 1.0-7.5% of their CD8+ T cells. The study found these clonotypes also leading the CD3+CD56-NKG2C+ fraction in a few donors.

The specimen comprised PBMCs from blood, sampled on the day of vaccination. The clonotype comes from a man in his fifties who received an inactivated influenza vaccine. The chain links TRBV5-1 to TRBJ2-2; the D is unclear. The DNA of the CDR3 is TGCGCCAGCAGCGCAGCCGGACCACCGAACACCGGGGAGCTGTTTTTT. Amino acids: CASSAAGPPNTGELFF.